This passage covers 9 T cell receptor beta chains from one sample sequenced in a study of cytomegalovirus exposure and HLA in healthy donors. The primer mix had 60 Vbeta and 13 Jbeta primers. The repertoire was sequenced with immunoSEQ multiplex PCR; TCRdb's copy has only in-frame clones and lacks some. The repertoire holds around 130,000 clones, with 75% to 85% as singletons. Sample: PBMCs. The receptors originated from a male donor in good health and CMV-seropositive.

V and J are TRBV4-1 and TRBJ2-7, with 8 positions matching TRBD1. In germline, CDR1 is MGHRA, CDR2 YSYEKL. This CDR3 has 13 amino acids. The V segment lost 9 bases and the J segment 2 bases; nucleotides outside the gene matches: 6. CDR3 DNA: TGCGCCAGTTCACAGGGGGAAACCTACGAGCAGTACTTC. Amino acid sequence: CASSQGETYEQYF.

The DNA for the CDR3 is TGTGCCAGCAGCTTAATGGGACAGATCAATCAGCCCCAGCATTTT. It encodes CASSLMGQINQPQHF. The J gene is TRBJ1-5, the V gene TRBV7-2; TRBD1 matches at 7 bases. The V gene's germline CDR1 is SGHTA and CDR2 FQGNSA. The CDR3 covers 15 residues. The V gene end was trimmed by 2 bases and the J gene end by 3 bases; junction bases not matched to a gene: 4.

This clone appeared a single time. As DNA, the CDR3 is TGTGCCAGCATTTCCATAGCCGTTGGGACAGGGAACACTGAAGCTTTCTTT. Translating it yields CASISIAVGTGNTEAFF. This sequence joins TRBV28 and TRBJ1-1, with TRBD1 identical over 8 bases. V dropped 7 bases and J dropped 1; count of bases not matched to a gene: 14. Germline V CDR1 and CDR2: MDHEN, SYDVKM. The CDR3 is 17 residues long.

This chain joins TRBV5-1 and TRBJ2-2; TRBD2 aligns across 12 bases. Trimming took 4 bases from V and 5 from J; bases not matched to a gene: 6. CDR1 and CDR2 from the germline V gene are SGHRS and YFSETQ. The CDR3 sequence is 16 residues long. The CDR3 loop reads CASSMTSGRRTGELFF. The CDR3, as DNA: TGCGCCAGCAGCATGACTAGCGGGAGACGTACCGGGGAGCTGTTTTTT. Looking up the rest from reference TRBV5-1 and TRBJ2-2 gives the full variable domain: KAGVTQTPRYLIKTRGQQVTLSCSPISGHRSVSWYQQTPGQGLQFLFEYFSETQRNKGNFPGRFSGRQFSNSRSEMNVSTLELGDSALYLCASSMTSGRRTGELFFGEGSRLTVL.

The J gene is TRBJ1-2, the V gene TRBV19; the D is unclear. This CDR3 contains 14 residues. Looked up from germline, CDR1 is LNHDA and CDR2 is SQIVND (reference sequence). Trimming left V 5 bases short and J 4 bases short, with 14 bases between. The CDR3 coding sequence is TGTGCCAGTAGTCGGGAATATCCACTCTATGGCTACACCTTC. It codes for CASSREYPLYGYTF. Full variable domain (rest looked up from reference TRBV19 and TRBJ1-2): DGGITQSPKYLFRKEGQNVTLSCEQNLNHDAMYWYRQDPGQGLRLIYYSQIVNDFQKGDIAEGYSVSREKKESFPLTVTSAQKNPTAFYLCASSREYPLYGYTFGSGTRLTVV.

This clone was counted only a few times. The chain joins TRBV6-1 to TRBJ2-3; 9 bases are a match to TRBD1. Germline V gives CDR1 MNHNS, CDR2 SASEGT. The CDR3 contains 16 residues. V was pared by 6 bases and J by 2 bases, with 9 bases of the junction left unmatched. In DNA, the CDR3 is TGTGCCAGCAGCGAAACCGGGACAGGGCACACAGATACGCAGTATTTT. Its translation is CASSETGTGHTDTQYF.

This chain's CDR3 is CAWSVIAGVDEQFF. In DNA, the CDR3 is TGTGCCTGGAGTGTTATAGCGGGAGTAGACGAGCAGTTCTTC. The V call is TRBV30, the J call TRBJ2-1; 9 bases map to TRBD2. The CDR3 totals 14 residues. V was pared by 0 bases and J by 10 bases, with 7 bases of the junction left unmatched. Per germline, CDR1 GTSNPN and CDR2 SVGIG (reference sequence). Based on the CDR3 plus reference TRBV30 and TRBJ2-1, the full variable domain is SQTIHQWPATLVQPVGSPLSLECTVEGTSNPNLYWYRQAAGRGLQLLFYSVGIGQISSEVPQNLSASRPQDRQFILSSKKLLLSDSGFYLCAWSVIAGVDEQFFGPGTRLTVL.

The chain carries TRBV28 and TRBJ2-2; D gene uncertain. This CDR3 is 13 amino acids long. Germline V lookup: CDR1 MDHEN, CDR2 SYDVKM. Deletions cut 9 bases from V and 1 base from J, with 9 bases between. This chain's CDR3 is CASWAKNTGELFF. The CDR3 DNA reads TGTGCCAGTTGGGCAAAGAACACCGGGGAGCTGTTTTTT.

In its sample, this clone is medium-sized. The chain links TRBV11-2 to TRBJ1-5; TRBD1 might be the D (5 bases). The CDR3 totals 13 residues. Deletions cut 5 bases from V and 3 bases from J, with 8 bases between. Germline V gene lookup returns CDR1 SGHAT and CDR2 FQNNGV. CDR3 DNA: TGTGCCAGCAGCCCAGGACACAATCAGCCCCAGCATTTT. It specifies CASSPGHNQPQHF.